The following is a T cell receptor (beta chain) sequence with its context. Its antigen is as yet unknown. The sample originates from a study of early T cells in non-severe SARS-CoV-2 infection. Study-level information: Sequencing input comprised bulk RNA from unsorted whole blood; chain pairing was not available.

Trimming cost V 2 bases and J 4 bases, with 12 bases left between them. The CDR3 covers 14 residues. Germline CDR1 reads GTSNPN; CDR2 reads SVGIG (reference sequence). Findings and limits, study-wide: In VDJdb matching, anti-spike CD8 responses were favored while private and CD4 specificities went missing.

cDNA molecules, individually, were tagged with unique molecular identifiers. TCRdb analysed the 5' RACE reads with MiXCR anew, one entry per CDR3 protein. The table has around 84,000 distinct CDR3 sequences, 14% seen once. This receptor was identified in an adult who was a healthcare worker with PCR-confirmed SARS-CoV-2 infection or an uninfected control (not recorded which). Sequenced sample: whole blood. This sequence joins TRBV30 and TRBJ1-5; TRBD1 might be the D (5 bases). CDR3 amino acids: CAWSPRRGNQPQHF. DNA of the CDR3: TGTGCCTGGAGTCCCCGGAGGGGTAATCAGCCCCAGCATTTT. The variable domain in full, completed from reference TRBV30 and TRBJ1-5, reads SQTIHQWPATLVQPVGSPLSLECTVEGTSNPNLYWYRQAAGRGLQLLFYSVGIGQISSEVPQNLSASRPQDRQFILSSKKLLLSDSGFYLCAWSPRRGNQPQHFGDGTRLSIL.